A selection of T cell receptor beta chains follows, all from one sample in a study of a mutant IDH1 vaccine in newly diagnosed glioma. Using immunoSEQ multiplex PCR, the repertoire was profiled, and TCRdb retains in-frame clones only, with some absent. The sample contains about 64,000 clones, approximately 84% of which appear only once. Their antigens are not known. This sample comprised PBMCs, obtained from a glioma patient whose treatment included an IDH1 peptide vaccine. These receptors all stem from a woman in her forties or fifties with glioma. The CDR3 runs from the conserved cysteine through the conserved F or W. A D gene is named only where the DNA matches it firmly. Expanded clones get a size class; other rows say once, few or many, or leave the size out.

CASSVLIADTQYF,TGTGCCAGCAGCGTACTAATAGCAGATACGCAGTATTTT,TRBJ2-3,13,TRBV7-3,NA,NA
CAIPRKPPGLGYTF,TGTGCCATCCCAAGGAAACCCCCAGGTTTGGGCTACACCTTC,TRBJ1-2,14,TRBV10-3,NA,NA
CASSTDRGRPQHF,TGCGCCAGCAGCACCGACAGGGGCAGGCCCCAGCATTTT,TRBJ1-5,13,TRBV5-1,TRBD1,NA
CSVPATANGGGYTF,TGCAGCGTGCCCGCTACAGCCAACGGCGGCGGCTACACCTTC,TRBJ1-2,14,TRBV29-1,NA,NA
CASGPAAGPLYEQYF,TGTGCCAGCGGTCCGGCGGCAGGGCCTCTCTACGAGCAGTACTTC,TRBJ2-7,15,TRBV28,NA,once
CASSTKFGRSDYGYTF,TGTGCCAGCAGTACCAAATTCGGACGGTCCGACTATGGCTACACCTTC,TRBJ1-2,16,TRBV28,NA,NA
CASSSSGDPYEQYF,TGTGCCAGCAGTTCCTCCGGGGATCCCTACGAGCAGTACTTC,TRBJ2-7,14,TRBV5-4,NA,NA
CASSQGVIPGELFF,TGTGCCAGCAGCCAAGGGGTTATTCCCGGGGAGCTGTTTTTT,TRBJ2-2,14,TRBV4-2,NA,NA
CASSQGGTGVPYEQYF,TGTGCCAGCAGCCAAGGGGGGACAGGGGTTCCCTACGAGCAGTACTTC,TRBJ2-7,16,TRBV14,TRBD1,NA
CASSYHEGRSEAFF,TGTGCCAGCAGTTATCATGAGGGGAGGTCTGAAGCTTTCTTT,TRBJ1-1,14,TRBV6-5,NA,NA
CASSPGPGVGYTF,TGTGCCAGCAGCCCGGGGCCGGGCGTCGGCTACACCTTC,TRBJ1-2,13,TRBV27,NA,few
CASSLARGRSTEAFF,TGTGCCAGCAGCTTGGCCAGGGGGCGCAGCACTGAAGCTTTCTTT,TRBJ1-1,15,TRBV11-3,TRBD1,NA
CASSSLAGARTQYF,TGTGCCAGCAGTTCCCTAGCGGGGGCTCGTACGCAGTATTTT,TRBJ2-3,14,TRBV27,TRBD2,NA
CASSFSVRGFTEKLFF,TGTGCCAGCAGCTTTTCAGTGAGGGGATTTACTGAAAAACTGTTTTTT,TRBJ1-4,16,TRBV7-9,NA,NA
CASSSGRAAMGYTF,TGTGCCAGTAGTAGTGGGAGGGCAGCCATGGGCTACACCTTC,TRBJ1-2,14,TRBV19,NA,NA
CASSLDDSASYEQYF,TGTGCCAGCAGCTTAGATGATAGTGCCTCCTACGAGCAGTACTTC,TRBJ2-7,15,TRBV11-2,NA,NA
CASSGAGENYGYTF,TGTGCCAGCAGCGGGGCAGGGGAGAACTATGGCTACACCTTC,TRBJ1-2,14,TRBV5-4,NA,NA
CASGLTPNGAEAFF,TGTGCTAGTGGTTTAACCCCCAATGGGGCTGAAGCTTTCTTT,TRBJ1-1,14,TRBV12-5,NA,few
CASSQGRSLFF,TGTGCCAGCAGCCAGGGGAGGAGCCTGTTTTTT,TRBJ1-4,11,TRBV5-4,NA,few
CASSLFAGDTEAFF,TGTGCCAGCAGCTTATTTGCGGGAGACACTGAAGCTTTCTTT,TRBJ1-1,14,TRBV7-3,NA,few
CASSQKALTTLAAFTDTQYF,TGCGCCAGCAGCCAAAAAGCCCTGACCACCTTAGCGGCTTTCACAGATACGCAGTATTTT,TRBJ2-3,20,TRBV4-1,NA,NA
CASSVTSGVQETQYF,TGTGCCAGCAGCGTAACTAGCGGGGTACAAGAGACCCAGTACTTC,TRBJ2-5,15,TRBV9,TRBD2,NA
CASSYSDRASYEQYF,TGTGCCAGCAGTTACTCGGACAGGGCCTCCTACGAGCAGTACTTC,TRBJ2-7,15,TRBV6-5,TRBD1,NA
CASSSRGRKGGETQYF,TGTGCCAGCAGCTCTCGGGGTCGGAAGGGGGGAGAGACCCAGTACTTC,TRBJ2-5,16,TRBV7-2,NA,once
CASSLVGGGSTGELFF,TGTGCCAGCAGCTTAGTGGGGGGGGGAAGCACCGGGGAGCTGTTTTTT,TRBJ2-2,16,TRBV7-8,TRBD2,NA
CASSDRRTGENSPLHF,TGTGCCAGCAGTGACCGGCGGACAGGGGAGAATTCACCCCTCCACTTT,TRBJ1-6,16,TRBV6-4,TRBD1,NA
CASSVEGWGPGEQYF,TGTGCCAGCAGCGTAGAAGGATGGGGACCCGGCGAGCAGTACTTC,TRBJ2-7,15,TRBV9,NA,NA
CASSQDHGTSLTGELFF,TGCGCCAGCAGCCAAGATCACGGGACTAGCCTTACCGGGGAGCTGTTTTTT,TRBJ2-2,17,TRBV4-1,TRBD2,NA
CASSRQGVMNTEAFF,TGTGCCAGCAGTAGACAGGGGGTCATGAACACTGAAGCTTTCTTT,TRBJ1-1,15,TRBV27,TRBD1,once
CASSLVKGIRTEAFF,TGTGCCAGCAGTTTAGTGAAGGGAATTAGGACTGAAGCTTTCTTT,TRBJ1-1,15,TRBV27,NA,NA
CASSSGQIHEAFF,TGTGCCAGCAGCTCGGGACAGATCCATGAAGCTTTCTTT,TRBJ1-1,13,TRBV5-6,TRBD1,NA
CASSVGLLAGGTQETQYF,TGTGCCAGCAGCGTAGGATTACTAGCGGGGGGTACACAAGAGACCCAGTACTTC,TRBJ2-5,18,TRBV9,TRBD2,NA
CAISAGTGSGSPLHF,TGTGCCATCAGTGCCGGGACAGGGTCTGGTTCACCCCTCCACTTT,TRBJ1-6,15,TRBV10-3,TRBD1,NA
CASSVDRVDEQFF,TGTGCCAGCAGCGTTGACCGGGTGGATGAGCAGTTCTTC,TRBJ2-1,13,TRBV9,NA,NA
CSRGGGSGGELFF,TGCAGCCGAGGGGGAGGGTCGGGCGGGGAGCTGTTTTTT,TRBJ2-2,13,TRBV29-1,NA,NA
CAIQERMSAENSPLHF,TGTGCCATCCAAGAAAGAATGTCGGCAGAAAATTCACCCCTCCACTTT,TRBJ1-6,16,TRBV10-3,NA,NA
CASRRGRDTGELFF,TGTGCCAGCAGAAGGGGACGGGACACCGGGGAGCTGTTTTTT,TRBJ2-2,14,TRBV25-1,NA,few
CASSWFGTGSTDTQYF,TGTGCCAGCAGCTGGTTCGGGACAGGGAGTACAGATACGCAGTATTTT,TRBJ2-3,16,TRBV5-4,TRBD1,NA
CASSQEPRGHAFF,TGCGCCAGCAGCCAAGAACCTCGGGGACATGCTTTCTTT,TRBJ1-1,13,TRBV4-1,NA,NA
CASRTTGRGEQYF,TGTGCCAGCAGGACAACAGGACGTGGGGAGCAGTACTTC,TRBJ2-7,13,TRBV6-5,NA,NA
CASSLRESNEQFF,TGTGCCAGCAGTCTCAGAGAGTCCAATGAGCAGTTCTTC,TRBJ2-1,13,TRBV28,NA,few
CASSHVDTQYF,TGTGCCAGCAGCCACGTAGATACGCAGTATTTT,TRBJ2-3,11,TRBV5-6,NA,NA
CASSLAPGGYTF,TGTGCCAGCAGCTTGGCCCCAGGGGGCTACACCTTC,TRBJ1-2,12,TRBV5-5,NA,NA